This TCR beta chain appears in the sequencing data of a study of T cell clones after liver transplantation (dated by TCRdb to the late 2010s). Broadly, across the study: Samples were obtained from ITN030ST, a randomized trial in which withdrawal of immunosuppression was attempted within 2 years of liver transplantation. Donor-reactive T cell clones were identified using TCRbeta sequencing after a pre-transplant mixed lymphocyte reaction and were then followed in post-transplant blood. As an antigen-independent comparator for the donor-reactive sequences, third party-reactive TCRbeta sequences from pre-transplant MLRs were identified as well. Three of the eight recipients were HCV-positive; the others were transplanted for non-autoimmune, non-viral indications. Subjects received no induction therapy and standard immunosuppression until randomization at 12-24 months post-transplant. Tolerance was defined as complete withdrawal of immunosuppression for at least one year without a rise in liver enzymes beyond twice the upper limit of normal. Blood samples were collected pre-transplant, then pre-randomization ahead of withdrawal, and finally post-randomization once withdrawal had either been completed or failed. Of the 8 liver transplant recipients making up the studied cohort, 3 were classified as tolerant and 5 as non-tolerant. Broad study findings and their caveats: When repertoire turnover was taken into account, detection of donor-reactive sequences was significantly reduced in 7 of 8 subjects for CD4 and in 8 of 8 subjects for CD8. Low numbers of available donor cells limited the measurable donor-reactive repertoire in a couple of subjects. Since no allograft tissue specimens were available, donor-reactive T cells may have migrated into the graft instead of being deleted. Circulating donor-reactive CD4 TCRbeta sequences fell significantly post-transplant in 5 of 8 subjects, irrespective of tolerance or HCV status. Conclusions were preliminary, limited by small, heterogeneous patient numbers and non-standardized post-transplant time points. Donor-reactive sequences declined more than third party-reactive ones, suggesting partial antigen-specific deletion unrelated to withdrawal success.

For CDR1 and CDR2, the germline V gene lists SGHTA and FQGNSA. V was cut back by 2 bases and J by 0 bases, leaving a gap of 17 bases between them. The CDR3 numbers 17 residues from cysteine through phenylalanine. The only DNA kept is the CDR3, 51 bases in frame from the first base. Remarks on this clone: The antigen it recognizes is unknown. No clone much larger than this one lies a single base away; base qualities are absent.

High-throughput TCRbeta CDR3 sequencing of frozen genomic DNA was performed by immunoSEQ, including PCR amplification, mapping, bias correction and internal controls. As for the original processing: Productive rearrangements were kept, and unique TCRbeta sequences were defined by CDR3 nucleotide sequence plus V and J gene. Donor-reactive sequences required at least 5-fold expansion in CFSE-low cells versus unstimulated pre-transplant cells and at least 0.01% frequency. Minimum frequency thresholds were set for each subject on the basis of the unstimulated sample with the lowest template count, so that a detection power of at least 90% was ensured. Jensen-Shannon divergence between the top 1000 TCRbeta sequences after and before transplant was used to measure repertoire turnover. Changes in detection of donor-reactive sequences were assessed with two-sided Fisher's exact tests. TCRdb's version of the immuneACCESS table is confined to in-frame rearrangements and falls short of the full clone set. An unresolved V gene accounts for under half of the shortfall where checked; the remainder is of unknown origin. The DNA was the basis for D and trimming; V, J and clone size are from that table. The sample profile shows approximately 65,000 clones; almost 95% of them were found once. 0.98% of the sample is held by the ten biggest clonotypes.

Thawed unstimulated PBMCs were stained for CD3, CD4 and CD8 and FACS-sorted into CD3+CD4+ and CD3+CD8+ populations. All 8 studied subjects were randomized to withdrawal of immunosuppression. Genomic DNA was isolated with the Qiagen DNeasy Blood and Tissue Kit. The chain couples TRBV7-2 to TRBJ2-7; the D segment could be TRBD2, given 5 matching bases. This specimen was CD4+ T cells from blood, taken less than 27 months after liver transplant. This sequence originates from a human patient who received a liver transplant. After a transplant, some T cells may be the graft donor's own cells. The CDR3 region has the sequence CASSLSSGSGYSYEQYF. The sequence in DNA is TGTGCCAGCAGCTTATCATCGGGCTCGGGATACTCCTACGAGCAGTACTTC.